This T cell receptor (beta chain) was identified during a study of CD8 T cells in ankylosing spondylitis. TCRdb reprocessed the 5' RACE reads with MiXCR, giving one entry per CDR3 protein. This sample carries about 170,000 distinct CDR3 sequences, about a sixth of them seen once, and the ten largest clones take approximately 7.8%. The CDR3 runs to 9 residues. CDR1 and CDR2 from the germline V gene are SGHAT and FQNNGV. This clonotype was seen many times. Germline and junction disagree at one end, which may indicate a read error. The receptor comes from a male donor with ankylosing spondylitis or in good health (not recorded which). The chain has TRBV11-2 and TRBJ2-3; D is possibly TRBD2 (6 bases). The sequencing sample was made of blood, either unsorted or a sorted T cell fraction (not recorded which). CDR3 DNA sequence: TGTGCCAGCAGCTCACCGGGGGTCTTT. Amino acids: CASSSPGVF.